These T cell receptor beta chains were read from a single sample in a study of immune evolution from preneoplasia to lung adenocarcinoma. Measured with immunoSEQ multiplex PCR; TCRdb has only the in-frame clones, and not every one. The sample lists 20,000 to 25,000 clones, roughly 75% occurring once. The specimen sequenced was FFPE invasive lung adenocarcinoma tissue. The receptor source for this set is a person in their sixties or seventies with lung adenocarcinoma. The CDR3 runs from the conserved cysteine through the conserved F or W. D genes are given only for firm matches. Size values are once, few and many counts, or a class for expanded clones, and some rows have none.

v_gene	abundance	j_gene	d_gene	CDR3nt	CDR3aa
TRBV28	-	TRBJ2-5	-	TGTGCCAGCAGTTATTTACCAGGGAGGGGGCAAGAGACCCAGTACTTC	CASSYLPGRGQETQYF
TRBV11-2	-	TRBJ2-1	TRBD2	TGTGCCAGCAGCCCTGACCTCCTAGCGGTCAGAAGAAACAATGAGCAGTTCTTC	CASSPDLLAVRRNNEQFF
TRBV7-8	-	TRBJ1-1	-	TGTGCCAGCAGCGCGGGGACTGAAGCTTTCTTT	CASSAGTEAFF
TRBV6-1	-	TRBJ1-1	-	TGTGCCAGCAGTGAGCTGAGGGGGTACATGAACACTGAAGCTTTCTTT	CASSELRGYMNTEAFF
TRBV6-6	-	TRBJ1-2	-	TGTGCCAGCAGTATTGGTAGACTAGCTAACTATGGCTACACCTTC	CASSIGRLANYGYTF
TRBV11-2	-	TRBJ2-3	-	TGTGCCAGCAGCTCGGGAGATACGCAGTATTTT	CASSSGDTQYF
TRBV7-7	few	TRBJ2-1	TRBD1	TGTGCTAGCAGCCGACAAGGGGGCGTCTCCTACAATGAGCAGTTCTTC	CASSRQGGVSYNEQFF
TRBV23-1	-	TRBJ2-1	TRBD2	TGCGCCAGCACCACTAGCGGGGGCTCCTACAATGAGCAGTTCTTC	CASTTSGGSYNEQFF
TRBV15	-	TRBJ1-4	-	TGTGCCACCAGCAGAGCTGACCCGCAACTGTTTTTT	CATSRADPQLFF
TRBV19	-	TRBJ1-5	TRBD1	TGTGCCAGTAGTATCCTCGGACAGGGGGGTCAGCCCCAGCATTTT	CASSILGQGGQPQHF
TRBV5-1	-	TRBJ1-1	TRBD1	TGCGCCAGCAGCCGACAGGGGATGAACACTGAAGCTTTCTTT	CASSRQGMNTEAFF
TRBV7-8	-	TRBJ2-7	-	TGTGCCAGCAGCCCAACTAGTATCTACGAGCAGTACTTC	CASSPTSIYEQYF
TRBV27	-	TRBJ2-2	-	TGTGCCAGCGGGGAATTCACCGGGGAGCTGTTTTTT	CASGEFTGELFF
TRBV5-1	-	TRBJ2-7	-	TGCGCCAGCAGCTTTGGGGCAGGGGCTTCGGGAGAGCAGTACTTC	CASSFGAGASGEQYF
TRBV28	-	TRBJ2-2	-	TGTGCCAGCACTTCGGTTGGGGAGCTGTTTTTT	CASTSVGELFF
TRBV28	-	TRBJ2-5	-	TGTGCCAGCAGTGAAGAATACCAAGAGACCCAGTACTTC	CASSEEYQETQYF
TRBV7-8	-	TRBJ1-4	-	TGTGCCAGCAGTCGGACAGAGGCCAGGGAAAAACTGTTTTTT	CASSRTEAREKLFF
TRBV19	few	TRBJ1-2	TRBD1	TGTGCCAGTAGTCGGACGCCGGGACAGGGACCTGGCTACACCTTC	CASSRTPGQGPGYTF
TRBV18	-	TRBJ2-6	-	TGTGCCAGCTCACCACCGGGCTCTGGGGCCAACGTCCTGACTTTC	CASSPPGSGANVLTF
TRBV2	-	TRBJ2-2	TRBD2	TGTGCCAGCAGTGACGGGAGGGACACCGGGGAGCTGTTTTTT	CASSDGRDTGELFF
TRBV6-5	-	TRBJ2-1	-	TGTGCCAGCAGTTACTCGGGGAATGAGCAGTTCTTC	CASSYSGNEQFF
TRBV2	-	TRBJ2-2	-	TGTGCCAGTGCGTCGAGAGATAACACCGGGGAGCTGTTTTTT	CASASRDNTGELFF
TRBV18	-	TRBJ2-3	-	TGTGCCAGCTCCCCGTACACTAGCACAGATACGCAGTATTTT	CASSPYTSTDTQYF
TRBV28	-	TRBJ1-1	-	TGTGCCAGCAGTTTACGGGGTGAAGCTTTCTTT	CASSLRGEAFF
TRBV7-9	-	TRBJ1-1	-	TGTGCCAGCAGCTTAGGGTTAGGGCCCACTGAAGCTTTCTTT	CASSLGLGPTEAFF
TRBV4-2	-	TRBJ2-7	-	TGTGCCAGCAGCCAAGAGGCGCCATACGAGCAGTACTTC	CASSQEAPYEQYF
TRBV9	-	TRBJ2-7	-	TGTGCCAGCAGCGTCCGCCCTGGCGCCGGAGTCGAGCAGTACTTC	CASSVRPGAGVEQYF
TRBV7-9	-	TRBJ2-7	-	TGTGCCAGCAGCTTAGCTCCGAACAAATACGAGCAGTACTTC	CASSLAPNKYEQYF
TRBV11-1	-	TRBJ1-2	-	TGTGCCAGCAGCTCCTACCCTATGGATGGCTACACCTTC	CASSSYPMDGYTF
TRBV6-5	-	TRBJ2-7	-	TGTGCCAGCAGTTACTCGGCGCGTTTGGACTACGAGCAGTACTTC	CASSYSARLDYEQYF
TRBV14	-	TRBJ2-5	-	TGTGCCAGCAGCCCCGGGAAGATTTTGAAAGAGACCCAGTACTTC	CASSPGKILKETQYF
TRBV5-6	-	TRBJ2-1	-	TGTGCCAGCAGCTCGGGACTCAATCGTCAGAATGAGCAGTTCTTC	CASSSGLNRQNEQFF
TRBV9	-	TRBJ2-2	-	TGTGCCAGCAGCGTAGCACAGACGAACACCGGGGAGCTGTTTTTT	CASSVAQTNTGELFF
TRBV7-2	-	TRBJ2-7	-	TGTGCCAGCAGCTTAGCGTGGCAGAACTACGAGCAGTACTTC	CASSLAWQNYEQYF
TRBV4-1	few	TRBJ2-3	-	TGCGCCAGCAGCCTCTCGGGAGAGACAGATACGCAGTATTTT	CASSLSGETDTQYF
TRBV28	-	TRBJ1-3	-	TGTGCCAGCAGTTCCCCATCCCCTAGCTCTGGAAACACCATATATTTT	CASSSPSPSSGNTIYF
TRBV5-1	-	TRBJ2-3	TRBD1	TGCGCCAGCAGCTCGGGACAGGGTAAAGATACGCAGTATTTT	CASSSGQGKDTQYF